The 31 T cell receptor beta chains given below trace back to one sample, sequenced in a study of T cell repertoires in cytomegalovirus infection. TCRdb itself ran the reads through MiXCR, one entry per CDR3 protein. The sample contains approximately 100,000 distinct CDR3 sequences, roughly 39% of which appear only once. Their target antigens are unknown. The sequences come from CD8+ T cells from cultured PBMCs, collected from culture after CMV antigen stimulation. These TCRs come from a human donor in good health (CMV status not recorded). Some clones in this sample may be carry-over from other donors' samples.

This chain connects TRBV11-2 to TRBJ2-7; TRBD1 agrees at 8 bases. The trim removed 2 bases at V and 4 bases at J, leaving 13 bases unmatched. There are 17 residues in the CDR3. From germline, CDR1 is SGHAT and CDR2 FQNNGV. CDR3 amino acids: CASSLPRDRPSWYEQYF. CDR3 nucleotides: TGTGCCAGCAGCTTACCACGGGACAGGCCATCGTGGTACGAGCAGTACTTC.

The chain has TRBV9 and TRBJ2-7; D is perhaps TRBD2 (5 bases). V gave up 2 bases and J gave up 2 bases, with 8 bases separating them. There are 13 residues in the CDR3. The germline gives CDR1 SGDLS, CDR2 YYNGEE. The DNA of the CDR3 is TGTGCCAGCAGCGTCGGGGAAACCTACGAGCAGTACTTC. Encoded protein: CASSVGETYEQYF.

The V gene is TRBV9, the J gene TRBJ1-3; 8 bases line up with TRBD1. CDR1 is SGDLS, CDR2 YYNGEE, per germline. Germline trimming cut 2 bases from V and 8 bases from J; bases unmatched to any gene: 9. The CDR3 has 15 residues. The CDR3 here is CASSVTGGMTDTIYF. In DNA form, the CDR3 reads TGTGCCAGCAGCGTCACAGGGGGAATGACGGACACCATATATTTT. Using reference TRBV9 and TRBJ1-3 for the parts outside the CDR3, the full variable domain is DSGVTQTPKHLITATGQRVTLRCSPRSGDLSVYWYQQSLDQGLQFLIQYYNGEERAKGNILERFSAQQFPDLHSELNLSSLELGDSALYFCASSVTGGMTDTIYFGEGSWLTVV.

This chain connects TRBV12-3 or TRBV12-4 to TRBJ2-7; D possibly corresponds to TRBD1 (5 bases). The CDR3 extends over 13 amino acids. Trimming took off 2 bases at V and 5 bases at J, with 10 bases between the two ends. Here the CDR3 reads CASSLQGVNEQYF. The CDR3 DNA follows: TGTGCCAGCAGTTTACAAGGGGTGAACGAGCAGTACTTC.

This clonotype has ten or more counts. The chain links TRBV7-7 to TRBJ2-2; D not certain. Germline-derived CDR1 and CDR2 are SSHAT and FNYEAQ (reference sequence). CDR3 length: 15 amino acids. The V end lost 2 bases, the J end lost 4 bases, and 11 bases lay between the germline ends. CDR3 coding DNA: TGTGCCAGCAGCTTAAATAGGGAAGGCACCGGGGAGCTGTTTTTT. Its translation: CASSLNREGTGELFF.

The rearrangement links TRBV20-1 to TRBJ1-5, with D tentatively TRBD1 (5 bases). The CDR3 consists of 16 residues. With 0 bases removed from V and 8 bases from J, the gap between germline ends came to 20 bases. Germline V CDR1 and CDR2: DFQATT, SNEGSKA (reference sequence). The CDR3 sequence: CSARDRRGRAVEPQHF. The CDR3 nucleotides are TGCAGTGCTAGAGATCGAAGGGGTCGGGCGGTCGAGCCCCAGCATTTT.

The chain combines TRBV7-2 with TRBJ2-3; tentatively, D is TRBD2 (7 bases). V was trimmed by 3 bases and J by 10 bases, leaving 23 bases between them. Per the germline V gene, CDR1 is SGHTA and CDR2 is FQGNSA. This CDR3 is built from 16 residues. In nucleotides, the CDR3 is TGTGCCAGCAGCTTGATCCCGCGGGGGCCGGGTGGGGCGCAGTATTTT. Its protein is CASSLIPRGPGGAQYF.

This clonotype was detected a few times. This chain joins TRBV12-3 or TRBV12-4 and TRBJ1-2; TRBD1 might be the D (5 bases). The CDR3 loop spans 14 amino acids. Deletions cut 1 base from V and 3 bases from J, with 9 bases between. CDR3 nucleotides: TGTGCCAGCAGTTTAGAGGTACAGGACTATGGCTACACCTTC. Protein: CASSLEVQDYGYTF.

The chain joins TRBV15 to TRBJ2-7; TRBD2 matches 10 bases. Germline loops: CDR1 LNHNV, CDR2 YYDKDF (reference sequence). This CDR3 is 17 amino acids long. V gave up 5 bases and J gave up 0 bases; unmatched junction bases: 10. The CDR3 region has the DNA TGTGCCACCAGCTTATTTCAGACTAGCGGGCTCTCCTACGAGCAGTACTTC. This sequence encodes CATSLFQTSGLSYEQYF.

The chain couples TRBV19 to TRBJ1-2; 12 bases match TRBD1. With 5 bases clipped from V and 3 bases from J, the junction kept 4 bases outside the gene matches. Germline V gene lookup returns CDR1 LNHDA and CDR2 SQIVND (reference sequence). The CDR3 has 15 amino acids. CDR3 in DNA: TGTGCCAGTAGTCCGGGGACAGGGGGCGACTATGGCTACACCTTC. Encoded protein: CASSPGTGGDYGYTF.

This clonotype showed up just a few times. This rearrangement joins TRBV7-4 to TRBJ2-7, with a possible D match to TRBD1 (5 bases). The ends were cut back, 7 bases at V and 0 bases at J, with 22 bases in the middle. This CDR3 contains 17 residues. Germline assignment: CDR1 SGHVT and CDR2 SQSDAQ. The chain's CDR3 is CASIALHPGLSSYEQYF. The CDR3, as DNA: TGTGCCAGCATCGCCCTACATCCAGGGCTGAGCTCCTACGAGCAGTACTTC. The full variable domain, rest sourced from reference TRBV7-4 and TRBJ2-7, is GAGVSQSPRYKVAKRGRDVALRCDSISGHVTLYWYRQTLGQGSEVLTYSQSDAQRDKSGRPSGRFSAERPERSVSTLKIQRTEQGDSAVYLCASIALHPGLSSYEQYFGPGTRLTVT.

The chain is built from TRBV7-9 and TRBJ2-3; D remains ambiguous. V lost 1 base and J 5 bases, leaving 10 bases between the germline ends. Germline loops: CDR1 SEHNR, CDR2 FQNEAQ (reference sequence). This CDR3 is 14 amino acids long. DNA of the CDR3: TGTGCCAGCAGCTTAGGTCCTACTCTAGATACGCAGTATTTT. It codes for CASSLGPTLDTQYF.

J is TRBJ2-1 and V is TRBV7-9; D ambiguous. CDR3 length: 13 residues. V shed 0 bases and J shed 10 bases, with 10 bases lying between them. The germline gives CDR1 SEHNR, CDR2 FQNEAQ (reference sequence). The CDR3 spells CASSLAEGREQFF. The CDR3 nucleotides read TGTGCCAGCAGCTTAGCGGAAGGCCGCGAGCAGTTCTTC.

This clonotype was counted only a few times. The CDR3 sequence is CASSLEGGGGTDTQYF. The CDR3 nucleotides are TGTGCCAGCAGCTTAGAAGGCGGGGGGGGCACAGATACGCAGTATTTT. The chain employs TRBV11-2 and TRBJ2-3, with 9 bases aligning to TRBD2. Germline V gives CDR1 SGHAT, CDR2 FQNNGV. The CDR3 spans 16 residues. V was pared by 0 bases and J by 1 base, with 2 bases of the junction left unmatched.

This clonotype came up a few times. V usage is TRBV4-1 and J usage is TRBJ2-1, with 10 bases identical to TRBD1. The CDR3 has 14 amino acids. V shed 5 bases, J shed 6 bases, and the junction held 4 bases outside the gene matches. Germline CDR1 reads MGHRA; CDR2 reads YSYEKL. The CDR3 nucleotides are TGCGCCAGCAGCGAATGGACAGGGGGCAATGAGCAGTTCTTC. Protein sequence: CASSEWTGGNEQFF.

V is TRBV12-3 or TRBV12-4 and J is TRBJ2-5; 9 positions agree with TRBD2. CDR3 length equals 15 residues. Trimming took 6 bases from V and 5 from J; bases not matched to a gene: 10. CDR3 residues: CASRNGRGGQETQYF. In DNA, the CDR3 is TGTGCCAGCAGAAACGGGCGGGGGGGCCAGGAGACCCAGTACTTC.

There are many counts of this clonotype. The chain combines TRBV7-6 with TRBJ2-5; TRBD1 matches 9 bases. The CDR3 extends over 13 amino acids. Germline V gene sequence: CDR1 SGHVS, CDR2 FNYEAQ. Trimming took 5 bases from V and 5 from J; bases not matched to a gene: 3. CDR3 region: CASSPDRGETQYF. The CDR3, as DNA: TGTGCCAGCAGCCCAGACAGGGGGGAGACCCAGTACTTC.

V and J are TRBV7-4 and TRBJ1-2, with D perhaps TRBD1 (6 bases). The germline V gene encodes CDR1 SGHVT and CDR2 SQSDAQ. The ends were cut back, 10 bases at V and 5 bases at J, with 8 bases in the middle. There are 10 residues in the CDR3. The CDR3 region has the DNA TGTGCCATACAGGGATATGGCTACACCTTC. It translates to CAIQGYGYTF.

This chain uses TRBV6-5 with TRBJ2-2; TRBD2 is a possible D gene (6 bases). Germline V CDR1 and CDR2: MNHEY, SVGAGI. The V end was cut by 0 bases, the J end by 1 base, with 15 bases between. The CDR3 covers 18 residues. CDR3 protein: CASSYSVGAGENTGELFF. The CDR3 DNA sequence: TGTGCCAGCAGTTACTCTGTAGGAGCGGGCGAGAACACCGGGGAGCTGTTTTTT.

This clonotype has a handful of counts. The CDR3 loop is CASSLRTGTGELFF. The CDR3 DNA follows: TGTGCCAGCAGCTTGCGGACTGGAACCGGGGAGCTGTTTTTT. This chain joins TRBV7-6 and TRBJ2-2; D is possibly TRBD2 (5 bases). The germline V gene encodes CDR1 SGHVS and CDR2 FNYEAQ. The V gene lost 3 bases and the J gene lost 5 bases, with 10 bases spanning the gap. This CDR3 has 14 residues. The complete variable domain, with remaining parts taken from reference TRBV7-6 and TRBJ2-2, reads GAGVSQSPRYKVTKRGQDVALRCDPISGHVSLYWYRQALGQGPEFLTYFNYEAQQDKSGLPNDRFSAERPEGSISTLTIQRTEQRDSAMYRCASSLRTGTGELFFGEGSRLTVL.

This clonotype was found a few times. This chain connects TRBV28 to TRBJ2-7, with D perhaps TRBD1 (6 bases). V was clipped by 4 bases and J by 0 bases, with 19 bases between them. This CDR3 region has 17 residues. CDR1 and CDR2 (germline): MDHEN, SYDVKM. The chain's CDR3 is CASSSDPGHKSSYEQYF. CDR3 DNA sequence: TGTGCCAGCAGTTCCGATCCGGGACACAAGAGCTCCTACGAGCAGTACTTC. Combining the CDR3 with reference TRBV28 and TRBJ2-7 gives the whole variable domain DVKVTQSSRYLVKRTGEKVFLECVQDMDHENMFWYRQDPGLGLRLIYFSYDVKMKEKGDIPEGYSVSREKKERFSLILESASTNQTSMYLCASSSDPGHKSSYEQYFGPGTRLTVT.

This chain uses TRBV7-6 with TRBJ1-1; D ambiguous. The CDR3 runs 15 residues. Germline loops: CDR1 SGHVS, CDR2 FNYEAQ. With 7 bases removed from V and 3 bases from J, the gap between germline ends came to 18 bases. The DNA of the CDR3 is TGTGCCAGCACCAAGCCCCTTATGGGAGACACTGAAGCTTTCTTT. Amino acids: CASTKPLMGDTEAFF.

V and J are TRBV27 and TRBJ1-5; D remains ambiguous. The CDR3 sequence is 13 residues long. From germline, CDR1 is MNHEY and CDR2 SMNVEV (reference sequence). The V and J ends lost 9 bases and 4 bases respectively, with 13 bases between them. CDR3 amino acids: CASRGGRNQPQHF. DNA of the CDR3: TGTGCCAGTCGGGGTGGGAGGAATCAGCCCCAGCATTTT.

Concerning this clonotype itself: One end of the junction is discordant with germline, which a read error may explain. V is TRBV7-2 and J is TRBJ2-5; unclear D gene. The CDR3 has 13 amino acids. In germline, CDR1 is SGHTA, CDR2 FQGNSA. CDR3 bases: TGTGCCAGCAGCTTGTCAGGCCAAGAGAGCCAGTACTTC. Translated, it gives CASSLSGQESQYF.

This clonotype came up a few times. The gene calls are TRBV19 and TRBJ2-7; D possibly corresponds to TRBD1 (5 bases). Trimming removed 4 bases at V and 5 bases at J, with 12 bases between. Germline loops: CDR1 LNHDA, CDR2 SQIVND (reference sequence). This CDR3 region has 13 residues. CDR3 protein: CASSKAGWDEQYF. DNA for the CDR3: TGTGCCAGTAGTAAGGCAGGGTGGGACGAGCAGTACTTC.

This sequence joins TRBV7-9 and TRBJ1-6; a weak D match, TRBD1 (5 bases). Germline CDR1 SEHNR, CDR2 FQNEAQ (reference sequence). V was clipped by 0 bases and J by 10 bases, with 13 bases between them. The CDR3 length is 15 residues. The CDR3 bases are TGTGCCAGCAGCTTAGCGGAAGGGGAAAGGTCACCCCTCCACTTT. Protein sequence: CASSLAEGERSPLHF.

This chain links TRBV7-2 with TRBJ1-4; D unresolved. The V and J ends lost 1 base and 5 bases respectively, with 8 bases between them. Germline V gene lookup returns CDR1 SGHTA and CDR2 FQGNSA. The CDR3 contains 14 residues. CDR3 amino acids: CASSLVGWNEKLFF. CDR3 nucleotides: TGTGCCAGCAGCTTAGTAGGGTGGAATGAAAAACTGTTTTTT.

The chain joins TRBV19 to TRBJ2-5; D is undetermined. The germline V and J ends were trimmed by 6 bases and 1 base, with 6 bases remaining between them. This CDR3 is built from 12 residues. Germline values: CDR1 LNHDA, CDR2 SQIVND (reference sequence). CDR3 DNA sequence: TGTGCCAGTAGGGGCTTCCAAGAGACCCAGTACTTC. Its translation: CASRGFQETQYF.

This clonotype occurred many times. The gene calls are TRBV28 and TRBJ2-3, with D unclear. The CDR3 is made up of 13 amino acids. Germline values: CDR1 MDHEN, CDR2 SYDVKM. V was pared by 1 base and J by 6 bases, with 8 bases between. CDR3 nucleotide sequence: TGTGCCAGCAGTTTATATTGGTATGATACGCAGTATTTT. Protein sequence: CASSLYWYDTQYF.

This rearrangement joins TRBV12-3 or TRBV12-4 to TRBJ2-1; 14 nucleotides agree with TRBD2. The CDR3 spans 16 residues. Losses at the gene ends were 4 bases for V and 2 bases for J; bases not matched to a gene: 1. Written as DNA, the CDR3 is TGTGCCAGCAGTTCGGGACTAGCGGGAGCCTACAATGAGCAGTTCTTC. It translates to CASSSGLAGAYNEQFF.

This clonotype was picked up many times. For the CDR3, the DNA is TGTGCCAGCGCCCTCCAGTCCCCCGGGAACACTGAAGCTTTCTTT. It codes for CASALQSPGNTEAFF. The genes are TRBV7-8 and TRBJ1-1; D unclear. The germline gives CDR1 SGHVS, CDR2 FQNEAQ. This CDR3 has 15 amino acids. The ends were cut back, 8 bases at V and 1 base at J, with 17 bases in the middle.